Presented here are 10 T cell receptor beta chains from one specimen sequenced in a study of OX40 agonist ivuxolimab in advanced cancers. Data came from immunoSEQ multiplex PCR; TCRdb stores just in-frame clones and leaves some out. The table records more than 25,000 clones, 86% of them present only once. The specimen was CD4+ or CD8+ T cells sorted from blood, collected in a trial of the OX40 agonist ivuxolimab. These receptors came from an adult with an advanced solid tumor such as melanoma, head and neck, liver or kidney cancer.

The chain combines TRBV7-2 with TRBJ2-5; possibly TRBD2 for D (6 bases). Germline V CDR1 and CDR2: SGHTA, FQGNSA. The CDR3 runs to 15 residues. V was pared by 1 base and J by 2 bases, with 11 bases between. CDR3 sequence (DNA): TGTGCCAGCAGCTTAGATGGCGGGGATCAAGAGACCCAGTACTTC. The encoded protein is CASSLDGGDQETQYF.

As regards this clone: One junction end does not reproduce the germline sequence, and a read error may be involved. This chain links TRBV2 with TRBJ1-5; 9 positions agree with TRBD1. The germline V gene encodes CDR1 SNHLY and CDR2 FYNNEI. CDR3 length: 14 residues. This chain's CDR3 is CASWGQGSSQPQHF. CDR3 sequence (DNA): TGTGCCAGTTGGGGACAGGGCAGCAGTCAGCCCCAGCATTTT.

This chain uses TRBV27 with TRBJ2-2; weak D call: TRBD2 (6 bases). V was shortened by 1 base and J by 5 bases, with 11 bases between the two germline ends. CDR1 MNHEY and CDR2 SMNVEV come from the germline V gene (reference sequence). The CDR3 is 15 amino acids. The CDR3 protein is CASSLFPGETGELFF. CDR3 bases: TGTGCCAGCAGTTTATTTCCGGGAGAAACCGGGGAGCTGTTTTTT.

The chain uses TRBV27 and TRBJ2-7, with D unresolved. Trimming took 2 bases from V and 3 from J, leaving 8 bases between them. Germline V gene data show CDR1 as MNHEY and CDR2 as SMNVEV (reference sequence). The CDR3 extends over 13 amino acids. The CDR3 loop is CASSLRAYYEQYF. In DNA form, the CDR3 reads TGTGCCAGCAGTTTAAGGGCCTACTACGAGCAGTACTTC.

The chain links TRBV6-1 to TRBJ2-1; D remains unclear. The germline V gene encodes CDR1 MNHNS and CDR2 SASEGT. This CDR3 comprises 15 residues. The V end was cut by 1 base, the J end by 6 bases, with 13 bases between. The CDR3 reads CASSEEPGPFNEQFF. CDR3 bases: TGTGCCAGCAGTGAAGAACCTGGACCTTTCAATGAGCAGTTCTTC.

The chain joins TRBV19 to TRBJ2-7, with D perhaps assigned TRBD1 or TRBD2 (5 bases each). V was clipped by 9 bases and J by 2 bases, with 11 bases between them. The CDR3 runs to 12 residues. Germline CDR1 is LNHDA and CDR2 is SQIVND (reference sequence). Written as DNA, the CDR3 is TGTGCCAGCCGGGACCAGACCTACGAGCAGTACTTC. It translates to CASRDQTYEQYF. Filled out from reference TRBV19 and TRBJ2-7, the complete variable domain reads DGGITQSPKYLFRKEGQNVTLSCEQNLNHDAMYWYRQDPGQGLRLIYYSQIVNDFQKGDIAEGYSVSREKKESFPLTVTSAQKNPTAFYLCASRDQTYEQYFGPGTRLTVT.

This clone appeared once. This CDR3 reads CASTPAGDNEQFF. The CDR3 DNA follows: TGTGCCAGCACCCCAGCGGGAGACAATGAGCAGTTCTTC. The chain joins TRBV2 to TRBJ2-1; TRBD2 matches 8 bases. In germline, CDR1 is SNHLY, CDR2 FYNNEI. V shed 7 bases, J shed 5 bases, and the junction held 4 bases outside the gene matches. This CDR3 comprises 13 residues.

The chain couples TRBV6-1 to TRBJ1-5; D is perhaps TRBD1 (5 bases). V lost 6 bases, J lost 4 bases, and 10 bases lay in between. CDR1 MNHNS and CDR2 SASEGT come from the germline V gene. The CDR3 runs to 13 residues. CDR3 DNA sequence: TGTGCCAGCAGGGGGCAGGGAAATCAGCCCCAGCATTTT. Translated, it gives CASRGQGNQPQHF.

The CDR3 bases are TGTGCCAGCAGCTTAGCACAGGGGGCGCGGACCGGGGAGCTGTTTTTT. It yields the protein CASSLAQGARTGELFF. V usage is TRBV13 and J usage is TRBJ2-2, with 9 nucleotides matching TRBD1. Germline CDR1 PRHDT, CDR2 FYEKMQ (reference sequence). V gave up 1 base and J gave up 5 bases; unmatched junction bases: 5. CDR3 length equals 16 residues.

This chain joins TRBV4-3 and TRBJ1-2; tentatively, D is TRBD1 (6 bases). Between the trimmed V and J ends, which lost 3 bases and 4 bases, there was a span of 18 bases. Germline V gives CDR1 LGHNA, CDR2 YSLEER. CDR3 size: 16 residues. The CDR3 region has the DNA TGCGCCAGCAGCCACCTTGGGGACAAAGGAGGCTATGGCTACACCTTC. This encodes CASSHLGDKGGYGYTF.